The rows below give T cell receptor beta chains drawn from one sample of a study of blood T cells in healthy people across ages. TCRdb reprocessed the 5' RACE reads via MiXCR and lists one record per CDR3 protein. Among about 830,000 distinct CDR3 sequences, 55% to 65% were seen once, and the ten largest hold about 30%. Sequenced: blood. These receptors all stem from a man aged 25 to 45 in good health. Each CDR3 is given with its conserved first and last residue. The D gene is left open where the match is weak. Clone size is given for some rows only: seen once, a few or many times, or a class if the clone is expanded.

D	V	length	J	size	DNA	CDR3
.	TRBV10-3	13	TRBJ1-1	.	TGTGCCATCAGTGAGTCATTGAACACTGAAGCTTTCTTT	CAISESLNTEAFF
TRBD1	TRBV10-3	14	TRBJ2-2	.	TGTGCCATCAGTGAAGACAGGGATCACGGGGAGCTGTTTTTT	CAISEDRDHGELFF
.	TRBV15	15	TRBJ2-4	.	TGTGCCACCAGCAGAGCGTCGGAGGCCAAAAACATTCAGTACTTC	CATSRASEAKNIQYF
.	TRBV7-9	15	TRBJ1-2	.	TGTGCCAGCAGCTTAGTCTCGTCAGGGGACTCTGGCTACACCTTC	CASSLVSSGDSGYTF
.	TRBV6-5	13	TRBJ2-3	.	TGTGCCAGCAGTCGGTTAAGGTTGGATACGCAGTATTTT	CASSRLRLDTQYF
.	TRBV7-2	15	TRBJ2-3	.	TGTGCCAGCAGCTTAGTGGTAGGGACCTCAGATACGCAGTATTTT	CASSLVVGTSDTQYF
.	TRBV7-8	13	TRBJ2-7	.	TGTGCCAGCAGCTCCCGTGCCGTCTACGAGCAGTACTTC	CASSSRAVYEQYF
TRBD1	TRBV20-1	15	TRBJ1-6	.	TGCAGTGCTCTCAGGGGGCACGCCTATAATTCACCCCTCCACTTT	CSALRGHAYNSPLHF
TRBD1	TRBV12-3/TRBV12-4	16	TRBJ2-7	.	TGTGCCAGCAGCCCTTCCGGGACAGGGGTTACCTACGAGCAGTACTTC	CASSPSGTGVTYEQYF
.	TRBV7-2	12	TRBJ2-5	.	TGTGCCAGCAGCTCCATAGGGGAGACCCAGTACTTC	CASSSIGETQYF
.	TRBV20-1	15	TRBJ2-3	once	TGCAGTGCTAGTCAGTGGGGGGGCATATTCGATACGCAGTATTTT	CSASQWGGIFDTQYF
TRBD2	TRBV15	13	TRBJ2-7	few	TGTGCCACCAACTACGGGGGGGCAAACGAGCAGTACTTC	CATNYGGANEQYF
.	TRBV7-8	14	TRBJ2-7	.	TGTGCCAGCAGCCGAGAGGTTCCTGGGGACGAGCAGTACTTC	CASSREVPGDEQYF
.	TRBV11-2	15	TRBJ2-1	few	TGTGCCAGCAGCCGGGGTGGGGGCGGCTACAATGAGCAGTTCTTC	CASSRGGGGYNEQFF
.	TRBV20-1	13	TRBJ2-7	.	TGCAGTGCCGGCGCGATAAACTCCTACGAGCAGTACTTC	CSAGAINSYEQYF
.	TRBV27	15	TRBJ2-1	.	TGTGCCAGCAGTTTATCCCCGACAGGATCGGTTGAGCAGTTCTTC	CASSLSPTGSVEQFF
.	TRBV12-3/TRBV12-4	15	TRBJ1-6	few	TGTGCCAGCAGTTTGGATGGCTCCTATAATTCACCCCTCCACTTT	CASSLDGSYNSPLHF
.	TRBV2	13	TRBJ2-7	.	TGTGCCAGCATGGGGGGTTCGGTGAACGAGCAGTACTTC	CASMGGSVNEQYF
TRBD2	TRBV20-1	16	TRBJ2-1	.	TGTAGTGCTCTCGGGAGGAGGGCAGGTACCTACAATGAGCAGTTCTTC	CSALGRRAGTYNEQFF
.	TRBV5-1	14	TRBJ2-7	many	TGTGCCAGCAGCTTAGTAGGGGGCTCCTACGAGCAGTACTTC	CASSLVGGSYEQYF
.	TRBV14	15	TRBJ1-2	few	TGTGCCAGCAGCCAAGAGCGTGGTAGCCGCTATGGCTACACCTTC	CASSQERGSRYGYTF
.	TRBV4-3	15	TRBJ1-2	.	TGCGCCAGCAGCCAAATTCAGGGGAGGAACTATGGCTACACCTTC	CASSQIQGRNYGYTF
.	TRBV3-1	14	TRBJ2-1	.	TGTGCCAGCAGCCAAGATACCCCTTACACTGAGCAGTTCTTC	CASSQDTPYTEQFF
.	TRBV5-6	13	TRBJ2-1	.	TGTGCCAGCAGTTTTTTGGGGGGCAATGAGCAGTTCTTC	CASSFLGGNEQFF
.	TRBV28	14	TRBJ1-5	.	TGTGCCAGCAGTTATAGAGCGAGCAATCAGCCCCAGCATTTT	CASSYRASNQPQHF
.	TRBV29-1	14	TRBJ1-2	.	TGCAGCGTTGAAGGCCGGGGGGGCGACTATGGCTACACCTTC	CSVEGRGGDYGYTF
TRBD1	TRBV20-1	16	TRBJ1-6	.	TGCAGTGCTAGACCATCCCCGGGACAGCTTAATTCACCCCTCCACTTT	CSARPSPGQLNSPLHF
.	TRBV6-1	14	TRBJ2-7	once	TGTGCCGGAGCTGGTCAAATTAAAGGATTTGAGCAGTACTTC	CAGAGQIKGFEQYF
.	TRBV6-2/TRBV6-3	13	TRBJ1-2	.	TGTGCCAGCAGCCCCCACGGGAGCTATGGCTACACCTTC	CASSPHGSYGYTF
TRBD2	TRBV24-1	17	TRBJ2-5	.	TGTGCCACCAGTGATCCACGCCTAGCGGGGGGTCAAGAGACCCAGTACTTC	CATSDPRLAGGQETQYF
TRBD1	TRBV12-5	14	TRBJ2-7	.	TGTGCTAGTGGTTTGTACAGGGGGCCTTACGAGCAGTACTTC	CASGLYRGPYEQYF
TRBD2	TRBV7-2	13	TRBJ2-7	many	TGTGCCAGCAGCTTAGCGCGGGGGAGCGAGCAGTACTTC	CASSLARGSEQYF
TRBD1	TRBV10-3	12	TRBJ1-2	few	TGTGCCATCAGCACAGGGGTGGAAGGCTACACCTTC	CAISTGVEGYTF
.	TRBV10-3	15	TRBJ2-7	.	TGTGCCATCAGTGACCCCCAGGGCAACCTCTACGAGCAGTACTTC	CAISDPQGNLYEQYF
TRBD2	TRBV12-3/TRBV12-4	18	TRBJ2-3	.	TGTGCCAGCAGTTTATTGGAACTAGCGGGGGGGCGAGCAGATACGCAGTATTTT	CASSLLELAGGRADTQYF
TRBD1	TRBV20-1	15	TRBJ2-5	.	TGCAGTGCACCGGCGGGGACAGGGGGCATAGAGACCCAGTACTTC	CSAPAGTGGIETQYF
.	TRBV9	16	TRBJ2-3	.	TGTGCCAGCAGCGTTCTAGGGGTAGGGCTTCTAGATACGCAGTATTTT	CASSVLGVGLLDTQYF
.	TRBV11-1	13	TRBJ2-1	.	TGTGCCAGCAGCGGGTCGACATACAATGAGCAGTTCTTC	CASSGSTYNEQFF
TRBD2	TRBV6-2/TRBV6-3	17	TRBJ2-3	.	TGTGCCAGCAGTACTGGGATACTAGCGGGGGGCACAGATACGCAGTATTTT	CASSTGILAGGTDTQYF
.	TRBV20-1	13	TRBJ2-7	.	TGCAGTGCTCACAGGGACGCCGGGGACGAGCAGTACTTC	CSAHRDAGDEQYF
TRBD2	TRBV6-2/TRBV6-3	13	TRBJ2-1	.	TGTGCCAGCATGGCGGGGGGGCTGGTTGAGCAGTTCTTC	CASMAGGLVEQFF
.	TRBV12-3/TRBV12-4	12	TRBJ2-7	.	TGTGCCAGCGGTGTCCGCTCCTACGAGCAGTACTTC	CASGVRSYEQYF
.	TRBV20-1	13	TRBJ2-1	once	TGCAGTGCTAGAGCGTTTTTTGCTTATGAGCAGTTCTTC	CSARAFFAYEQFF
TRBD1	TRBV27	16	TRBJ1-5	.	TGTGCCAGCAGTTCGTCGACAGGGGGCATGGTTCAGCCCCAGCATTTT	CASSSSTGGMVQPQHF
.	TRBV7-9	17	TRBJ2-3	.	TGTGCCAGCAGCCCCCCCCGAACGGGGCAAAGCACAGATACGCAGTATTTT	CASSPPRTGQSTDTQYF
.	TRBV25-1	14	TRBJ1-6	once	TGTGCCAGCAGTTACAGGGTAGATAATTCACCCCTCCACTTT	CASSYRVDNSPLHF